This passage covers 15 T cell receptor beta chains from one sample sequenced in a study of T cell responses to AZD1222 COVID-19 vaccine. Clones were sequenced by immunoSEQ multiplex PCR, and TCRdb holds only the in-frame ones, with some missing. Of 100,000 to 150,000 clones in the sample, more than 80% were seen once. Material: peripheral blood, obtained on day 0 of AZD1222 vaccination. These receptors were obtained from an adult in good health.

J is TRBJ2-3 and V is TRBV5-4; no definite D call. The germline V and J ends were trimmed by 0 bases and 0 bases, with 2 bases remaining between them. The germline V gene has CDR1 SGHNT and CDR2 YYREEE (reference sequence). CDR3 size: 13 residues. The CDR3 protein is CASSLDSTDTQYF. As DNA, the CDR3 is TGTGCCAGCAGCTTGGACAGCACAGATACGCAGTATTTT.

The chain employs TRBV5-8 and TRBJ1-1, with 9 bases identical to TRBD1. Per germline, CDR1 SGHTS and CDR2 YDEGEE. The CDR3 extends over 13 amino acids. Trimming cost V 2 bases and J 6 bases; bases outside gene matches: 2. The CDR3 nucleotides are TGTGCCAGCAGCTTAGACAGGGGGGCTGAAGCTTTCTTT. As protein: CASSLDRGAEAFF.

This rearrangement joins TRBV6-5 to TRBJ1-3, with D possibly TRBD1 on 6 matching bases. This CDR3 is 14 amino acids long. V lost 7 bases, J lost 8 bases, and 18 bases lay in between. Germline V gives CDR1 MNHEY, CDR2 SVGAGI. CDR3 sequence: CASTSQGGAHTIYF. The CDR3 bases are TGTGCCAGCACCTCCCAAGGGGGGGCACACACCATATATTTT.

V and J are TRBV10-2 and TRBJ1-3, with D possibly matching TRBD1 (6 bases). This CDR3 comprises 14 residues. V was clipped by 0 bases and J by 9 bases, with 12 bases between them. Per the germline V gene, CDR1 is WSHSY and CDR2 is SAAADI. The CDR3: CASSESSRGGTIYF. The CDR3 nucleotides read TGCGCCAGCAGTGAGTCTAGCAGGGGAGGCACCATATATTTT.

The rearrangement uses TRBV30 and TRBJ1-5; a weak D match, TRBD1 (5 bases). Trimming removed 0 bases from V and 8 bases from J, with 17 bases in between. CDR3 size: 15 residues. CDR1 is GTSNPN, CDR2 SVGIG, per germline (reference sequence). DNA for the CDR3: TGTGCCTGGAGTGTACTTGCCCTACCGGGGGAGCCCCAGCATTTT. Translating it yields CAWSVLALPGEPQHF.

V usage is TRBV27 and J usage is TRBJ2-7, with 7 bases fitting TRBD1. After removal of 2 bases from V and 3 bases from J, the junction contained 4 bases not matched to a gene. CDR1 is MNHEY, CDR2 SMNVEV, per germline (reference sequence). The CDR3 extends over 14 amino acids. The CDR3 protein is CASSLTNRGYEQYF. Written as DNA, the CDR3 is TGTGCCAGCAGTTTAACAAACAGGGGCTACGAGCAGTACTTC.

This clone came up once. V usage is TRBV20-1 and J usage is TRBJ1-5; tentative D call: TRBD1 (5 bases). CDR1 is DFQATT, CDR2 SNEGSKA, per germline (reference sequence). The CDR3 totals 14 residues. Trimming took off 3 bases at V and 6 bases at J, with 15 bases between the two ends. Here the CDR3 DNA reads TGCAGTGCTAGTGTGGGGCCCCCCCCTCAGCCCCAGCATTTT. Translation: CSASVGPPPQPQHF.

V is TRBV3-1 (or the pseudogene TRBV3-2) and J is TRBJ1-2, with 8 bases that match TRBD1. Looked up from germline, CDR1 is LGHDT and CDR2 is YNNKEL (reference sequence). The CDR3 sequence is 15 residues long. V shed 0 bases, J shed 6 bases, and the junction held 6 bases outside the gene matches. In nucleotides, the CDR3 is TGTGCCAGCAGCCAAGAGGCAGGGGGCAGAAATGGCTACACCTTC. The encoded protein is CASSQEAGGRNGYTF.

The chain is built from TRBV6-2 or TRBV6-3 and TRBJ1-2; D is uncertain. Germline CDR1 is MNHEY and CDR2 is SVGEGT. The CDR3 runs to 17 residues. V lost 0 bases and J 0 bases, leaving 14 bases between the germline ends. The CDR3 reads CASSYSARSVANYGYTF. The CDR3 region has the DNA TGTGCCAGCAGTTACTCGGCGCGCTCAGTAGCTAACTATGGCTACACCTTC.

The CDR3 region is CASSPIGGRGSNYGYTF. The CDR3 DNA reads TGTGCCAGTAGCCCGATCGGAGGGAGGGGATCTAACTATGGCTACACCTTC. The V and J genes are TRBV19 and TRBJ1-2; TRBD1 might be the D (5 bases). Trimming pared 6 bases from V and 0 bases from J, leaving 20 bases between. The CDR3 is 17 amino acids. Germline loops: CDR1 LNHDA, CDR2 SQIVND (reference sequence). Based on the CDR3 plus reference TRBV19 and TRBJ1-2, the full variable domain is DGGITQSPKYLFRKEGQNVTLSCEQNLNHDAMYWYRQDPGQGLRLIYYSQIVNDFQKGDIAEGYSVSREKKESFPLTVTSAQKNPTAFYLCASSPIGGRGSNYGYTFGSGTRLTVV.

This clone was observed a handful of times. The chain is built from TRBV3-1 (or the pseudogene TRBV3-2) and TRBJ2-5; 7 nucleotides match TRBD1. The CDR3 is 15 amino acids. V trimming: 2 bases; J trimming: 5 bases; junction bases outside the gene matches: 8. In germline, CDR1 is LGHDT, CDR2 YNNKEL (reference sequence). The CDR3 coding sequence is TGTGCCAGCAGCCAACAATCAGGGGGTTATGAGACCCAGTACTTC. Protein: CASSQQSGGYETQYF.

There are a few counts of this clone. This chain links TRBV28 with TRBJ1-1; D is possibly TRBD1 (6 bases). CDR3 length: 17 residues. V was cut by 8 bases and J by 6 bases, with 28 bases left in between. In germline, CDR1 is MDHEN, CDR2 SYDVKM. The CDR3 DNA reads TGTGCCAGCTCCAATATTCGGGAAGGGACACCTGGGGCTGAAGCTTTCTTT. This encodes CASSNIREGTPGAEAFF.

The rearrangement joins TRBV7-9 to TRBJ1-2; TRBD1 aligns across 7 bases. Per germline, CDR1 SEHNR and CDR2 FQNEAQ (reference sequence). The CDR3 is 14 amino acids. The trim removed 9 bases at V and 5 bases at J, leaving 12 bases unmatched. Here the CDR3 DNA reads TGTGCCAGTATTAGAGGGGGCGAGGAATATGGCTACACCTTC. This encodes CASIRGGEEYGYTF.

V gene TRBV6-1 combines with J gene TRBJ1-2, with a weak D call TRBD1 (6 bases). V was shortened by 1 base and J by 4 bases, with 13 bases between the two germline ends. This CDR3 contains 15 residues. Germline V gene sequence: CDR1 MNHNS, CDR2 SASEGT. The CDR3 nucleotides read TGTGCCAGCAGTGAAGGGCGGACAGTTATCTATGGCTACACCTTC. Translation: CASSEGRTVIYGYTF.

The J gene is TRBJ1-6, the V gene TRBV2; weak D call: TRBD1 (5 bases). The germline gives CDR1 SNHLY, CDR2 FYNNEI. Trimming left V 2 bases short and J 3 bases short, with 8 bases between. This CDR3 has 15 residues. The CDR3 DNA reads TGTGCCAGCAGTGAACGGGACGGCTATAATTCACCCCTCCACTTT. This sequence encodes CASSERDGYNSPLHF.